Following are 31 T cell receptor beta chains from one sample sequenced in a study of cytotoxic CD8 clonotypes in ibrutinib-treated CLL. Clones were sequenced by immunoSEQ multiplex PCR, and TCRdb holds only the in-frame ones, with some missing. The sample records about 140,000 clones, less than 95% being singletons. The material sequenced was PBMCs, taken after 12 months of ibrutinib treatment. The receptors originated from a human donor with chronic lymphocytic leukemia.

The V gene is TRBV18, the J gene TRBJ2-7; no clear D. V lost 1 base, J lost 5 bases, and 12 bases lay in between. Germline V gene lookup returns CDR1 KGHSH and CDR2 LQKENI. CDR3 size: 14 residues. The CDR3 sequence is CASSPLAGANEQYF. DNA of the CDR3: TGTGCCAGCTCACCACTCGCAGGAGCGAACGAGCAGTACTTC.

This chain joins TRBV30 and TRBJ2-5; 10 bases map to TRBD1. Germline trimming cut 3 bases from V and 5 bases from J; bases unmatched to any gene: 6. Germline V lookup: CDR1 GTSNPN, CDR2 SVGIG (reference sequence). The CDR3 is 14 residues long. The CDR3 DNA reads TGTGCCTGGAGCCCGACAGGGGGCGCGGAGACCCAGTACTTC. Translated, it gives CAWSPTGGAETQYF. The full variable domain, completed using reference TRBV30 and TRBJ2-5, is SQTIHQWPATLVQPVGSPLSLECTVEGTSNPNLYWYRQAAGRGLQLLFYSVGIGQISSEVPQNLSASRPQDRQFILSSKKLLLSDSGFYLCAWSPTGGAETQYFGPGTRLLVL.

The chain employs TRBV6-5 and TRBJ1-1; the D gene is possibly TRBD1 (6 bases). The CDR3 is made up of 15 amino acids. V lost 0 bases, J lost 1 base, and 9 bases lay in between. Germline values: CDR1 MNHEY, CDR2 SVGAGI. CDR3 sequence: CASSYSDRTNTEAFF. The CDR3 region has the DNA TGTGCCAGCAGTTACTCCGACAGGACGAACACTGAAGCTTTCTTT.

V gene TRBV28 combines with J gene TRBJ2-7, with a tentative D call TRBD2 (5 bases). With 8 bases removed from V and 4 bases from J, the gap between germline ends came to 18 bases. CDR3 length equals 14 residues. Germline V CDR1 and CDR2: MDHEN, SYDVKM. The CDR3 DNA reads TGTGCCAGCTGGGCTCCCGGGCGAGGGTACGAGCAGTACTTC. The encoded protein is CASWAPGRGYEQYF.

The V call is TRBV5-6, the J call TRBJ2-1, with D tentatively TRBD1 (5 bases). The CDR3 is 13 residues long. Trimming took off 5 bases at V and 10 bases at J, with 16 bases between the two ends. Germline assignment: CDR1 SGHDT and CDR2 YYEEEE. This CDR3 is CASSLFPHREQFF. CDR3 DNA: TGTGCCAGCAGTCTTTTCCCCCACAGGGAGCAGTTCTTC.

The V call is TRBV5-1, the J call TRBJ1-4, with TRBD1 matching over 7 bases. This CDR3 is built from 14 residues. The J segment lost 8 bases and the V segment lost 0 bases, leaving 4 bases of the junction unmatched. Per the germline V gene, CDR1 is SGHRS and CDR2 is YFSETQ. This CDR3 reads CASSLATGKEKLFF. The CDR3 nucleotides read TGCGCCAGCAGCTTGGCGACAGGGAAGGAAAAACTGTTTTTT. Complete variable domain (other parts from reference TRBV5-1 and TRBJ1-4): KAGVTQTPRYLIKTRGQQVTLSCSPISGHRSVSWYQQTPGQGLQFLFEYFSETQRNKGNFPGRFSGRQFSNSRSEMNVSTLELGDSALYLCASSLATGKEKLFFGSGTQLSVL.

The chain uses TRBV27 and TRBJ1-2, with 8 bases aligning to TRBD1. After removal of 6 bases from V and 1 base from J, the junction contained 16 bases not matched to a gene. This CDR3 has 18 residues. The germline gives CDR1 MNHEY, CDR2 SMNVEV (reference sequence). The CDR3 loop is CASSPFGQGATINYGYTF. In nucleotides, the CDR3 is TGTGCCAGCAGCCCATTCGGGCAGGGGGCCACTATTAACTATGGCTACACCTTC.

This chain links TRBV7-2 with TRBJ2-7, with D uncertain. Between the trimmed V and J ends, which lost 5 bases and 2 bases, there was a span of 13 bases. Germline CDR1 SGHTA, CDR2 FQGNSA. The CDR3 extends over 14 amino acids. The CDR3 coding sequence is TGTGCCAGCAGCATGATGGGATACCCCTACGAGCAGTACTTC. Translated, it gives CASSMMGYPYEQYF. Supplemented by reference TRBV7-2 and TRBJ2-7, the full variable domain reads GAGVSQSPSNKVTEKGKDVELRCDPISGHTALYWYRQSLGQGLEFLIYFQGNSAPDKSGLPSDRFSAERTGGSVSTLTIQRTQQEDSAVYLCASSMMGYPYEQYFGPGTRLTVT.

The V gene is TRBV27, the J gene TRBJ2-1; D might be TRBD1 (5 bases). Germline V gives CDR1 MNHEY, CDR2 SMNVEV (reference sequence). The CDR3 extends over 15 amino acids. V was cut by 1 base and J by 0 bases, with 7 bases left in between. CDR3 in DNA: TGTGCCAGCAGTTTATTGCAGGGCTCCTACAATGAGCAGTTCTTC. Its translation is CASSLLQGSYNEQFF.

The chain joins TRBV28 to TRBJ2-7; tentatively, D is TRBD1 (6 bases). This CDR3 contains 15 residues. V lost 5 bases and J lost 3, with 17 bases in between. The germline V gene encodes CDR1 MDHEN and CDR2 SYDVKM. CDR3 residues: CASSPSDRDFYEQYF. The DNA for the CDR3 is TGTGCCAGCAGTCCCTCGGACAGAGACTTCTACGAGCAGTACTTC.

This clone showed up just a few times. This rearrangement joins TRBV7-8 to TRBJ2-2; perhaps TRBD1 as D (5 bases). V was shortened by 8 bases and J by 0 bases, with 10 bases between the two germline ends. The germline CDR1 and CDR2 sequences are SGHVS and FQNEAQ. This CDR3 spans 14 amino acids. In DNA, the CDR3 is TGTGCCAGCCGACAGAAGGCGAACACCGGGGAGCTGTTTTTT. It specifies CASRQKANTGELFF. Combining the CDR3 with reference TRBV7-8 and TRBJ2-2 gives the whole variable domain GAGVSQSPRYKVAKRGQDVALRCDPISGHVSLFWYQQALGQGPEFLTYFQNEAQLDKSGLPSDRFFAERPEGSVSTLKIQRTQQEDSAVYLCASRQKANTGELFFGEGSRLTVL.

This clone has more than one count but fewer than ten. V and J are TRBV9 and TRBJ2-2, with D unclear. Per germline, CDR1 SGDLS and CDR2 YYNGEE. The CDR3 extends over 14 amino acids. The V end was cut by 0 bases, the J end by 6 bases, with 9 bases between. Here the CDR3 DNA reads TGTGCCAGCAGCGTAGGACTGGCCTCCGGGGAGCTGTTTTTT. It encodes CASSVGLASGELFF. The variable domain in full, completed from reference TRBV9 and TRBJ2-2, reads DSGVTQTPKHLITATGQRVTLRCSPRSGDLSVYWYQQSLDQGLQFLIQYYNGEERAKGNILERFSAQQFPDLHSELNLSSLELGDSALYFCASSVGLASGELFFGEGSRLTVL.

The genes are TRBV28 and TRBJ1-1; D might be TRBD1 (5 bases). CDR1 MDHEN and CDR2 SYDVKM come from the germline V gene. The length of the CDR3 is 13 residues. Trimming pared 6 bases from V and 5 bases from J, leaving 13 bases between. The CDR3 DNA reads TGTGCCAGCAGAGCCGGGACCGGGACTGAAGCTTTCTTT. This encodes CASRAGTGTEAFF.

J is TRBJ1-4 and V is TRBV7-9; D is unclear. The CDR3 covers 15 residues. Trimming took 1 base from V and 8 from J, leaving 14 bases between them. Germline V gene sequence: CDR1 SEHNR, CDR2 FQNEAQ (reference sequence). DNA for the CDR3: TGTGCCAGCAGCTTAGGTGGCGGCCCCCGCGAAAAACTGTTTTTT. It codes for CASSLGGGPREKLFF. The full variable domain, in which reference TRBV7-9 and TRBJ1-4 provide the parts outside the CDR3, is DTGVSQNPRHKITKRGQNVTFRCDPISEHNRLYWYRQTLGQGPEFLTYFQNEAQLEKSRLLSDRFSAERPKGSFSTLEIQRTEQGDSAMYLCASSLGGGPREKLFFGSGTQLSVL.

The chain is built from TRBV5-4 and TRBJ2-1; no firm D call. Trimming removed 4 bases from V and 8 bases from J, with 13 bases in between. The CDR3 runs to 13 residues. The V gene's germline CDR1 is SGHNT and CDR2 YYREEE (reference sequence). The CDR3 nucleotides are TGTGCCAGCAGCCCGGAACCCGGCGATGAGCAGTTCTTC. Its translation: CASSPEPGDEQFF.

The table lists this clone with a count of one. The chain links TRBV7-3 to TRBJ2-7; TRBD2 matches 8 bases. The germline CDR1 and CDR2 sequences are SGHTA and FQGTGA. CDR3 size: 15 residues. Trimming cost V 2 bases and J 0 bases; bases outside gene matches: 3. The chain's CDR3 is CASSLSGGSSYEQYF. The DNA for the CDR3 is TGTGCCAGCAGCTTATCGGGGGGGAGCTCCTACGAGCAGTACTTC.

This clone was detected only once. The CDR3 DNA follows: TGTGCCAGCAGCGTAGGAAGGGGGCTGTCCAGCGACGAGCAGTACTTC. Translating gives CASSVGRGLSSDEQYF. The chain recombines TRBV9 with TRBJ2-7; TRBD1 matches at 7 bases. The CDR3 loop spans 16 amino acids. The V gene's germline CDR1 is SGDLS and CDR2 YYNGEE. Germline trimming cut 0 bases from V and 5 bases from J; bases unmatched to any gene: 11.

This chain links TRBV7-9 with TRBJ1-5, with D perhaps matching TRBD1 (6 bases). The V and J ends lost 0 bases and 1 base respectively, with 7 bases between them. Per the germline V gene, CDR1 is SEHNR and CDR2 is FQNEAQ (reference sequence). The CDR3 length is 15 residues. Here the CDR3 reads CASSLAGASNQPQHF. The CDR3 nucleotides are TGTGCCAGCAGCTTAGCGGGGGCGAGCAATCAGCCCCAGCATTTT.

This clone was observed once. The chain employs TRBV16 and TRBJ2-3; 7 nucleotides match TRBD1. V lost 1 base and J lost 4; bases outside the gene matches: 8. Germline V gene lookup returns CDR1 KGHSY and CDR2 FQNENV. The CDR3 contains 16 residues. In DNA form, the CDR3 reads TGTGCCAGCAGCCAATTCAGCAGGGGGAGCGCAGATACGCAGTATTTT. Its translation is CASSQFSRGSADTQYF.

V gene TRBV19 combines with J gene TRBJ2-7, with TRBD1 matching 8 bases. Germline lookup yields CDR1 LNHDA and CDR2 SQIVND (reference sequence). The CDR3 has 15 amino acids. Germline trimming cut 4 bases from V and 0 bases from J; bases unmatched to any gene: 5. CDR3 loop: CASSRDRRSSYEQYF. CDR3 in DNA: TGTGCCAGTAGTAGGGACAGGCGCAGCTCCTACGAGCAGTACTTC.

The chain uses TRBV5-6 and TRBJ2-5, with no clear D. Germline V gene data show CDR1 as SGHDT and CDR2 as YYEEEE. The CDR3 covers 11 residues. The germline V and J ends were trimmed by 1 base and 5 bases, with 3 bases remaining between them. The CDR3 spells CASSLYETQYF. The CDR3 DNA reads TGTGCCAGCAGCTTGTATGAGACCCAGTACTTC.

The gene calls are TRBV28 and TRBJ2-1; D uncertain. This CDR3 contains 14 residues. Germline V CDR1 and CDR2: MDHEN, SYDVKM. Trimming pared 3 bases from V and 3 bases from J, leaving 9 bases between. The DNA for the CDR3 is TGTGCCAGCAGTTTTGAGGCCCGCTACAATGAGCAGTTCTTC. Its protein product is CASSFEARYNEQFF.

V gene TRBV18 combines with J gene TRBJ2-7; the D gene could be TRBD1 or TRBD2 (5 bases each). This CDR3 is built from 13 residues. The V end lost 3 bases, the J end lost 4 bases, and 10 bases lay between the germline ends. Germline V lookup: CDR1 KGHSH, CDR2 LQKENI. DNA of the CDR3: TGTGCCAGCTCACCCGACAGACTATACGAGCAGTACTTC. It translates to CASSPDRLYEQYF.

V and J are TRBV28 and TRBJ2-3, with TRBD1 matching over 7 bases. J was trimmed by 3 bases and V by 3 bases; bases with no gene match: 6. CDR1 is MDHEN, CDR2 SYDVKM, per germline. CDR3 length: 15 amino acids. CDR3 sequence (DNA): TGTGCCAGCAGTTTCTCCAGGGGGTTTACAGATACGCAGTATTTT. It yields the protein CASSFSRGFTDTQYF.

V usage is TRBV7-2 and J usage is TRBJ1-5, with 10 positions matching TRBD1. CDR3 length: 14 residues. V trimming: 4 bases; J trimming: 9 bases; junction bases outside the gene matches: 6. Germline V lookup: CDR1 SGHTA, CDR2 FQGNSA. This CDR3 is CASSSTGGTRPQHF. The CDR3 nucleotides are TGTGCCAGCAGCTCGACAGGGGGCACCCGGCCCCAGCATTTT.

The chain links TRBV6-5 to TRBJ2-7, with TRBD2 matching over 9 bases. CDR1 MNHEY and CDR2 SVGAGI come from the germline V gene. This CDR3 has 14 residues. With 4 bases clipped from V and 7 bases from J, the junction kept 8 bases outside the gene matches. The CDR3 spells CASSSDSGRLEQYF. CDR3 DNA sequence: TGTGCCAGCAGTTCGGATAGCGGGAGATTAGAGCAGTACTTC.

The J gene is TRBJ1-4, the V gene TRBV30; TRBD1 is a possible D gene (6 bases). Per the germline V gene, CDR1 is GTSNPN and CDR2 is SVGIG (reference sequence). Trimming stripped 3 bases from V and 8 bases from J, with 13 bases between. The CDR3 runs 13 residues. CDR3 DNA: TGTGCCTGGAGGCCACAGGGCGGGGAAAAACTGTTTTTT. This translates into CAWRPQGGEKLFF.

V and J are TRBV11-2 and TRBJ1-4; TRBD1 matches 7 bases. The CDR3 covers 14 residues. CDR1 is SGHAT, CDR2 FQNNGV, per germline. V lost 5 bases and J lost 6; bases outside the gene matches: 6. CDR3 DNA sequence: TGTGCCAGCAGCCGATCCGACAGGGATGAAAAACTGTTTTTT. It encodes CASSRSDRDEKLFF.

The rearrangement joins TRBV4-3 to TRBJ1-4; D is perhaps TRBD1 (5 bases). Germline V gives CDR1 LGHNA, CDR2 YSLEER. The CDR3 covers 17 residues. Trimming cost V 0 bases and J 0 bases, with 11 bases left between them. The CDR3 nucleotides read TGCGCCAGCAGCCAAGAAAAGGGACCGGCAACTAATGAAAAACTGTTTTTT. As protein: CASSQEKGPATNEKLFF.

This chain connects TRBV28 to TRBJ2-7; D unresolved. CDR1 MDHEN and CDR2 SYDVKM come from the germline V gene. The CDR3 loop spans 14 amino acids. V was clipped by 1 base and J by 2 bases, with 9 bases between them. CDR3 bases: TGTGCCAGCAGTTTATCGGTCGGTACCTACGAGCAGTACTTC. The encoded protein is CASSLSVGTYEQYF.

The V and J genes are TRBV6-5 and TRBJ2-2, with D possibly being TRBD1 (5 bases). V shed 5 bases and J shed 7 bases, with 11 bases lying between them. Germline CDR1 is MNHEY and CDR2 is SVGAGI. There are 13 residues in the CDR3. CDR3 region: CASSGHVGGELFF. The CDR3 coding sequence is TGTGCCAGCAGTGGACATGTCGGCGGGGAGCTGTTTTTT.